This is a list of T cell receptor beta chains from one sample in a study of tumor-infiltrating lymphocytes in glioblastoma multiforme. Using its own MiXCR run on the multiplex PCR reads, TCRdb lists one record per CDR3 protein. The sample has over 10,000 distinct CDR3 sequences; 66% are singletons. Material for sequencing was brain tumor tissue. The receptors stem from a male donor with glioblastoma. CDR3s include the opening cysteine and the closing phenylalanine or tryptophan. The order of the fields is D gene, V gene, J gene, clone size, CDR3 protein, CDR3 DNA. The D gene is left open where the match is weak. A clone size is listed for some rows: how often the clone was seen (once, few, many), or a class if it is expanded.

d_gene: TRBD1
v_gene: TRBV11-2
j_gene: TRBJ1-2
abundance: -
CDR3aa: CASSSGTGVGYGYTF
CDR3nt: TGCGCCAGCAGCTCGGGGACAGGGGTGGGCTATGGCTACACCTTC

d_gene: -
v_gene: TRBV11-3
j_gene: TRBJ2-2
abundance: -
CDR3aa: CASSLGPATTAKKAGELFF
CDR3nt: TGTGCCAGCAGCTTAGGGCCCGCTACGACAGCGAAAAAGGCCGGGGAGCTGTTTTTT

d_gene: -
v_gene: TRBV5-1
j_gene: TRBJ2-3
abundance: -
CDR3aa: CANTTRGLTDTQYF
CDR3nt: TGCGCCAACACTACTAGGGGCCTCACAGATACGCAGTATTTT

d_gene: TRBD2
v_gene: TRBV6-1
j_gene: TRBJ2-1
abundance: many
CDR3aa: CASRSGDSYNEQFF
CDR3nt: TGTGCCAGCAGAAGCGGGGACTCCTACAATGAGCAGTTCTTC

d_gene: TRBD2
v_gene: TRBV7-8
j_gene: TRBJ2-1
abundance: many
CDR3aa: CASSLWKGLKYEQFF
CDR3nt: TGTGCCAGCAGCTTATGGAAGGGACTAAAATATGAGCAGTTCTTC

d_gene: -
v_gene: TRBV29-1
j_gene: TRBJ2-1
abundance: -
CDR3aa: CSVEDQSRRSNNEQFF
CDR3nt: TGCAGCGTTGAAGATCAAAGCCGTCGCTCCAACAATGAGCAGTTCTTC

d_gene: -
v_gene: TRBV6-1
j_gene: TRBJ2-7
abundance: -
CDR3aa: CASSERDTYEQYF
CDR3nt: TGCGCCAGCAGTGAAAGGGATACCTACGAGCAGTACTTC

d_gene: -
v_gene: TRBV6-5
j_gene: TRBJ2-6
abundance: -
CDR3aa: CATRTGANVLTF
CDR3nt: TGTGCCACACGAACTGGGGCCAACGTCCTGACTTTC

d_gene: -
v_gene: TRBV6-5
j_gene: TRBJ2-1
abundance: large
CDR3aa: CASSYGPGFGEQFF
CDR3nt: TGTGCCAGCAGTTACGGGCCGGGCTTCGGTGAGCAGTTCTTC

d_gene: -
v_gene: TRBV29-1
j_gene: TRBJ2-3
abundance: hyperexpanded
CDR3aa: CSVAGTRTDTQYF
CDR3nt: TGCAGCGTAGCCGGGACTCGCACAGATACGCAGTATTTT

d_gene: TRBD2
v_gene: TRBV11-2
j_gene: TRBJ2-3
abundance: -
CDR3aa: CASSLLAGEDMQYF
CDR3nt: TGTGCCAGCAGTCTACTAGCGGGGGAAGATATGCAGTATTTT

d_gene: -
v_gene: TRBV20-1
j_gene: TRBJ1-1
abundance: -
CDR3aa: CSARDPIGAPGTAFF
CDR3nt: TGCAGTGCTAGAGATCCCATCGGGGCCCCCGGAACAGCTTTCTTT

d_gene: -
v_gene: TRBV6-6
j_gene: TRBJ2-1
abundance: -
CDR3aa: CASSPGVVGPEQFF
CDR3nt: TGTGCCAGCAGTCCGGGGGTAGTGGGGCCCGAGCAGTTCTTC

d_gene: -
v_gene: TRBV4-1
j_gene: TRBJ2-7
abundance: -
CDR3aa: CVSSHYRGGTYKQYF
CDR3nt: TGCGTCAGCAGCCACTACAGGGGGGGGACCTACAAGCAGTACTTC

d_gene: -
v_gene: TRBV11-2
j_gene: TRBJ2-2
abundance: -
CDR3aa: CASSPGTGGRGEMFF
CDR3nt: TGTGCTAGCAGCCCCGGGACGGGGGGCAGAGGGGAGATGTTTTTT

d_gene: -
v_gene: TRBV11-3
j_gene: TRBJ2-1
abundance: -
CDR3aa: CASSFTNGDEQFF
CDR3nt: TGTGCCAGCAGCTTCACAAACGGAGATGAGCAGTTCTTC

d_gene: -
v_gene: TRBV6-8
j_gene: TRBJ1-4
abundance: -
CDR3aa: CADSHPRQTTNEELFF
CDR3nt: TGTGCCGACAGCCATCCCCGCCAGACAACTAATGAAGAACTGTTTTTT

d_gene: -
v_gene: TRBV11-2
j_gene: TRBJ2-7
abundance: -
CDR3aa: CASSLTSDEQYF
CDR3nt: TGTGCCAGCAGCTTAACTTCTGACGAGCAGTACTTC

d_gene: -
v_gene: TRBV5-1
j_gene: TRBJ1-6
abundance: once
CDR3aa: CARSLDGFNSSLHF
CDR3nt: TGCGCCCGCAGCTTGGACGGATTTAATTCATCCCTCCACTTT

d_gene: -
v_gene: TRBV20-1
j_gene: TRBJ2-7
abundance: -
CDR3aa: CSVNKGTGREQYF
CDR3nt: TGCAGTGTCAATAAGGGAACGGGACGCGAGCAGTACTTC

d_gene: -
v_gene: TRBV11-3
j_gene: TRBJ2-2
abundance: -
CDR3aa: CASSLHPAETGELSF
CDR3nt: TGTGCCAGCAGCTTACATCCAGCGGAGACCGGGGAGCTGTCTTTT

d_gene: -
v_gene: TRBV20-1
j_gene: TRBJ1-5
abundance: medium-sized
CDR3aa: CSARASGSLNQPQHF
CDR3nt: TGCAGTGCTAGAGCCTCCGGGTCCCTTAATCAGCCCCAGCATTTT

d_gene: -
v_gene: TRBV6-5
j_gene: TRBJ1-4
abundance: -
CDR3aa: CAGRQGGGNEKLFF
CDR3nt: TGTGCCGGCAGGCAAGGGGGAGGTAATGAAAAACTGTTTTTT

d_gene: TRBD1
v_gene: TRBV6-1
j_gene: TRBJ2-7
abundance: -
CDR3aa: CASRRGQGLYEQYF
CDR3nt: TGTGCCAGCCGTAGAGGACAGGGCCTCTACGAGCAGTACTTC

d_gene: TRBD1
v_gene: TRBV20-1
j_gene: TRBJ1-1
abundance: -
CDR3aa: CSAGTGTEAFF
CDR3nt: TGCAGTGCTGGGACAGGCACTGAAGCTTTCTTT

d_gene: TRBD2
v_gene: TRBV12-3/TRBV12-4
j_gene: TRBJ2-5
abundance: once
CDR3aa: CASSSIAGEETQYF
CDR3nt: TGTGCCAGCAGCTCCATAGCGGGGGAAGAGACCCAGTACTTC

d_gene: TRBD2
v_gene: TRBV4-1
j_gene: TRBJ2-1
abundance: medium-sized
CDR3aa: CASSQDFGGSAYNEQFF
CDR3nt: TGCGCCAGCAGCCAAGATTTCGGCGGGAGTGCCTACAATGAGCAGTTCTTC

d_gene: -
v_gene: TRBV20-1
j_gene: TRBJ2-5
abundance: -
CDR3aa: CSANSKPAETQYF
CDR3nt: TGCAGTGCTAACTCCAAGCCTGCGGAGACCCAGTACTTC

d_gene: -
v_gene: TRBV5-5
j_gene: TRBJ2-2
abundance: -
CDR3aa: CASFHGNIGELFF
CDR3nt: TGTGCCAGCTTCCATGGGAACATCGGAGAGCTGTTTTTT

d_gene: TRBD2
v_gene: TRBV11-1
j_gene: TRBJ2-5
abundance: -
CDR3aa: CASSLAPSGSLETQYF
CDR3nt: TGTGCCAGCAGCTTAGCTCCTAGCGGGAGTCTAGAGACCCAGTACTTC

d_gene: -
v_gene: TRBV11-2
j_gene: TRBJ2-2
abundance: -
CDR3aa: CASSLNSWGGTGELFF
CDR3nt: TGTGCCAGCAGCTTAAATAGCTGGGGTGGAACCGGGGAGCTGTTTTTT

d_gene: TRBD1
v_gene: TRBV30
j_gene: TRBJ1-1
abundance: medium-sized
CDR3aa: CAWRAWTGDTEAFF
CDR3nt: TGTGCCTGGAGGGCATGGACAGGGGACACTGAAGCTTTCTTT

d_gene: TRBD1
v_gene: TRBV29-1
j_gene: TRBJ2-7
abundance: -
CDR3aa: CSVLGQGVYEQYF
CDR3nt: TGCAGCGTCCTGGGACAGGGAGTCTACGAGCAGTACTTC

d_gene: TRBD2
v_gene: TRBV7-9
j_gene: TRBJ2-1
abundance: many
CDR3aa: CASSFGSLAGDKFF
CDR3nt: TGTGCCAGCAGCTTTGGGTCTCTAGCGGGAGATAAGTTCTTC

d_gene: -
v_gene: TRBV4-2
j_gene: TRBJ2-2
abundance: -
CDR3aa: CASSQFLPPRASHTGELFF
CDR3nt: TGTGCCAGCAGCCAGTTCCTTCCCCCTCGAGCGTCCCACACCGGGGAGCTGTTTTTT

d_gene: -
v_gene: TRBV6-6
j_gene: TRBJ1-1
abundance: medium-sized
CDR3aa: CASSLLGLETEAFF
CDR3nt: TGTGCCAGCTCCCTACTAGGGCTGGAGACTGAAGCTTTCTTT

d_gene: -
v_gene: TRBV6-1
j_gene: TRBJ2-7
abundance: -
CDR3aa: CASQDDPSSPYEQYF
CDR3nt: TGTGCCAGCCAGGATGACCCCTCCAGCCCCTACGAGCAGTACTTC

d_gene: -
v_gene: TRBV10-2
j_gene: TRBJ1-5
abundance: -
CDR3aa: CASKGGSYQPQHF
CDR3nt: TGCGCCAGCAAGGGGGGGAGTTACCAGCCCCAGCATTTT

d_gene: TRBD1
v_gene: TRBV11-2
j_gene: TRBJ1-2
abundance: -
CDR3aa: CASSLVQGDNGYTF
CDR3nt: TGTGCCAGCAGCTTAGTACAGGGGGACAATGGCTACACCTTC

d_gene: -
v_gene: TRBV5-6
j_gene: TRBJ2-1
abundance: -
CDR3aa: CARSLEAELFF
CDR3nt: TGTGCCAGGAGCTTGGAGGCTGAGCTGTTCTTC

d_gene: TRBD1
v_gene: TRBV7-6
j_gene: TRBJ2-1
abundance: -
CDR3aa: CVSSSTTGSSYNEQFF
CDR3nt: TGTGTCAGCAGCTCGACGACAGGGAGCTCCTATAATGAGCAGTTCTTC

d_gene: -
v_gene: TRBV6-1
j_gene: TRBJ2-3
abundance: -
CDR3aa: CASRAGTVSTDTQYF
CDR3nt: TGTGCCAGCAGAGCCGGGACGGTCAGCACAGATACGCAATATTTT

d_gene: -
v_gene: TRBV6-5
j_gene: TRBJ1-1
abundance: -
CDR3aa: CASSRPNTEAIF
CDR3nt: TGTGCCAGCAGCCGACCGAACACTGAAGCTATCTTT

d_gene: -
v_gene: TRBV28
j_gene: TRBJ1-5
abundance: -
CDR3aa: CVSSFQGPQHF
CDR3nt: TGTGTCAGTAGTTTCCAGGGGCCCCAGCATTTT

d_gene: -
v_gene: TRBV4-1
j_gene: TRBJ1-6
abundance: -
CDR3aa: CASPNLASGVSPIHF
CDR3nt: TGCGCCAGCCCAAACCTGGCGTCTGGGGTTTCACCCATCCACTTT

d_gene: -
v_gene: TRBV6-2/TRBV6-3
j_gene: TRBJ2-7
abundance: -
CDR3aa: CACSFRVDYEQYF
CDR3nt: TGTGCCTGCAGTTTCAGGGTGGACTACGAGCAGTACTTC

d_gene: -
v_gene: TRBV10-3
j_gene: TRBJ2-1
abundance: medium-sized
CDR3aa: CAISESMLGRLIYNEQFF
CDR3nt: TGTGCCATCAGTGAGTCGATGTTAGGGAGGCTGATCTACAATGAGCAGTTCTTC

d_gene: -
v_gene: TRBV10-2
j_gene: TRBJ1-4
abundance: -
CDR3aa: CAGTFSGFGDGLFF
CDR3nt: TGCGCCGGCACTTTTAGCGGGTTCGGAGATGGACTGTTCTTT

d_gene: -
v_gene: TRBV6-5
j_gene: TRBJ1-1
abundance: once
CDR3aa: CASGYQEEGTEAFF
CDR3nt: TGTGCCAGCGGCTATCAGGAAGAGGGCACTGAAGCTTTCTTT

d_gene: -
v_gene: TRBV7-3
j_gene: TRBJ2-3
abundance: many
CDR3aa: CASSLQGFPDTQYF
CDR3nt: TGTGCCAGCAGCTTACAGGGGTTTCCAGATACGCAGTATTTT

d_gene: -
v_gene: TRBV21-1
j_gene: TRBJ2-5
abundance: -
CDR3aa: CASSKLPQPGGLETQYF
CDR3nt: TGTGCCAGCAGCAAACTACCTCAACCGGGGGGCTTGGAGACCCAGTACTTC

d_gene: -
v_gene: TRBV11-2
j_gene: TRBJ1-5
abundance: -
CDR3aa: CASSMGGGTQPQHF
CDR3nt: TGTGCCAGCAGTATGGGGGGAGGGACCCAGCCCCAGCATTTT

d_gene: -
v_gene: TRBV5-1
j_gene: TRBJ2-1
abundance: -
CDR3aa: CASSRGGYNEQFF
CDR3nt: TGCGCCAGCAGCCGTGGGGGCTACAATGAGCAGTTCTTC

d_gene: TRBD2
v_gene: TRBV20-1
j_gene: TRBJ2-5
abundance: medium-sized
CDR3aa: CSAIDSSGRSHETQYF
CDR3nt: TGCAGTGCCATAGACTCCAGCGGGAGGTCGCATGAGACCCAGTACTTC

d_gene: TRBD1
v_gene: TRBV20-1
j_gene: TRBJ2-4
abundance: -
CDR3aa: CSARDADRGIRKTKNIQYF
CDR3nt: TGCAGTGCTAGAGACGCGGACAGGGGGATTCGGAAAACCAAAAACATTCAGTATTTC

d_gene: -
v_gene: TRBV6-5
j_gene: TRBJ2-7
abundance: medium-sized
CDR3aa: CASSYSMPDSPYEQYF
CDR3nt: TGTGCCAGCAGTTACTCGATGCCCGACAGCCCCTACGAGCAGTACTTC